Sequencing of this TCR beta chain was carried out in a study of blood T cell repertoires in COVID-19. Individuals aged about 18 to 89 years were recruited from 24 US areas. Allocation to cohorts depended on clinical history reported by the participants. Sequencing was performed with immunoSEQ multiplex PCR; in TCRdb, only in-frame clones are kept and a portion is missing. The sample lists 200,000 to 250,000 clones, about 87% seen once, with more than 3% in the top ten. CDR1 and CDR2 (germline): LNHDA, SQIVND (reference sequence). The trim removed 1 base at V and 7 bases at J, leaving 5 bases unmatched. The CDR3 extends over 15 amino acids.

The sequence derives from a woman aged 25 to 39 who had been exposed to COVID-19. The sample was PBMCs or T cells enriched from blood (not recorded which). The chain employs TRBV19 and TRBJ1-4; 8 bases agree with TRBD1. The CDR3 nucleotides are TGTGCCAGTAGTATAGCCCGGACAGGGCGTGAAAAACTGTTTTTT. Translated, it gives CASSIARTGREKLFF.